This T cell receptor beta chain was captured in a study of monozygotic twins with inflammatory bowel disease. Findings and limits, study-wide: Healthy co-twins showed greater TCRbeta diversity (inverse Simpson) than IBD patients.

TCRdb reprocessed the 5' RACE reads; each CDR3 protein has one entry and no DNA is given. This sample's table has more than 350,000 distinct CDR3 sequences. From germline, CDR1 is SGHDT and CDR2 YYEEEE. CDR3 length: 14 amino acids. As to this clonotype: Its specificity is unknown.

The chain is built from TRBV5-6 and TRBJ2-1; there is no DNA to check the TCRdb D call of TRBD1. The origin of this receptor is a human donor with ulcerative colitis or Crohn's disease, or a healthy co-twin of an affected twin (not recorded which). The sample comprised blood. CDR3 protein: CASRRQPVDNEQFF.